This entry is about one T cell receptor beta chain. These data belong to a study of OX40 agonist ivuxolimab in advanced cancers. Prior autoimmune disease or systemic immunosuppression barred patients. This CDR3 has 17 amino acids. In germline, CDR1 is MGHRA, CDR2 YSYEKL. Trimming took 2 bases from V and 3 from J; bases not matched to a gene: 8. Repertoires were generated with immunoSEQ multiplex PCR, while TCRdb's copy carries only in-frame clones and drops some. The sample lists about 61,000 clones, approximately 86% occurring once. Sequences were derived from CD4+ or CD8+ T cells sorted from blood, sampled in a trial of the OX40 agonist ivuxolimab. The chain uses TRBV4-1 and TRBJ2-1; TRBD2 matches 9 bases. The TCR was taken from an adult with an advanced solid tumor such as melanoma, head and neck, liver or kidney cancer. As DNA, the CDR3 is TGCGCCAGCAGCCAACGCATAGCGGGAGAGGACTACAATGAGCAGTTCTTC. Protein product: CASSQRIAGEDYNEQFF.